The 19 T cell receptor beta chains reported below all come from one sample, sequenced in a study of PD-1 blockade in classical Hodgkin lymphoma. Generated by immunoSEQ multiplex PCR, the TCRdb table keeps only in-frame clones and is missing some. The sample has roughly 30,000 clones; over 75% are singletons. Time point meaning: cycle 4 day 1 (C4D1), after more than 5 weeks of nivolumab. No patient escaped relapse after autologous stem cell transplantation, and brentuximab vedotin exposure varied. CD4+ T cells were purified from thawed PBMCs by magnetic negative selection. The sample was CD4+ T cells from blood, taken before the fourth cycle of nivolumab. These receptors were collected from a human donor with classical Hodgkin lymphoma.

The chain uses TRBV6-5 and TRBJ2-5; 9 bases fit TRBD1. Losses at the gene ends were 2 bases for V and 1 base for J; bases not matched to a gene: 2. CDR3 length equals 15 residues. Per the germline V gene, CDR1 is MNHEY and CDR2 is SVGAGI. The CDR3 nucleotides are TGTGCCAGCAGTTACCAGGGACAGGGCCAAGAGACCCAGTACTTC. Translated, it gives CASSYQGQGQETQYF.

The V call is TRBV19, the J call TRBJ1-2, with 9 bases that match TRBD1. The CDR3 loop spans 14 amino acids. With 6 bases clipped from V and 5 bases from J, the junction kept 7 bases outside the gene matches. CDR1 is LNHDA and CDR2 is SQIVND in the germline V gene (reference sequence). CDR3 protein: CASRGQGLGYGYTF. The CDR3 DNA sequence: TGTGCCAGTAGAGGACAGGGGCTCGGGTATGGCTACACCTTC.

Here the CDR3 DNA reads TGTGCCAGCAGTCTGGGACAGGCTGGAAACACCATATATTTT. Protein: CASSLGQAGNTIYF. This chain connects TRBV27 to TRBJ1-3, with 8 bases that match TRBD1. Germline CDR1 MNHEY, CDR2 SMNVEV (reference sequence). V gave up 5 bases and J gave up 2 bases; unmatched junction bases: 2. The CDR3 runs 14 residues.

The chain is built from TRBV29-1 and TRBJ2-7; D tentatively fits TRBD1 or TRBD2 (5 bases each). Looked up from germline, CDR1 is SQVTM and CDR2 is ANQGSEA. Trimming cost V 6 bases and J 2 bases, with 14 bases left between them. The CDR3 is 13 amino acids. The CDR3 DNA follows: TGCAGCGTGGGACGTGGACAACCCTACGAGCAGTACTTC. It specifies CSVGRGQPYEQYF.

The genes are TRBV6-6 and TRBJ2-5; D ambiguous. Trimming removed 6 bases from V and 0 bases from J, with 8 bases in between. This CDR3 is built from 13 residues. Germline V gene sequence: CDR1 MNHNY, CDR2 SVGAGI (reference sequence). The CDR3 region has the DNA TGTGCCAGCAGCCGACCGTACCAAGAGACCCAGTACTTC. As protein: CASSRPYQETQYF.

The chain combines TRBV7-2 with TRBJ1-5; D possibly corresponds to TRBD1 (6 bases). Germline V gives CDR1 SGHTA, CDR2 FQGNSA. The CDR3 loop spans 17 amino acids. Trimming cost V 4 bases and J 1 base, with 17 bases left between them. Written as DNA, the CDR3 is TGTGCCAGCAGCTCTCCATTCGGGGGCGCCAGCAATCAGCCCCAGCATTTT. Translation gives CASSSPFGGASNQPQHF.

The V gene is TRBV18, the J gene TRBJ1-5, with a possible D match to TRBD1 (5 bases). Germline V CDR1 and CDR2: KGHSH, LQKENI. This CDR3 contains 15 residues. V lost 2 bases and J 2 bases, leaving 10 bases between the germline ends. CDR3 protein: CASSPGQGGNQPQHF. The CDR3 coding sequence is TGTGCCAGCTCACCAGGGCAGGGTGGCAATCAGCCCCAGCATTTT.

This chain uses TRBV5-1 with TRBJ1-4; no reliable D call. The CDR3 length is 15 residues. Germline V gene lookup returns CDR1 SGHRS and CDR2 YFSETQ. The V end lost 0 bases, the J end lost 3 bases, and 9 bases lay between the germline ends. The CDR3 spells CASSLEPSPNEKLFF. The DNA for the CDR3 is TGCGCCAGCAGCTTGGAACCCTCCCCTAATGAAAAACTGTTTTTT.

V is TRBV28 and J is TRBJ2-2; TRBD2 agrees at 12 bases. The CDR3 spans 16 residues. The ends lost 7 bases at V and 2 bases at J; junction bases unmatched: 5. Germline assignment: CDR1 MDHEN and CDR2 SYDVKM. CDR3: CASTGTSGLNTGELFF. The CDR3 DNA follows: TGTGCCAGCACCGGGACTAGCGGGTTAAACACCGGGGAGCTGTTTTTT.

This clone was seen only once. The chain combines TRBV29-1 with TRBJ1-2; 7 bases agree with TRBD1. Germline loops: CDR1 SQVTM, CDR2 ANQGSEA. V was pared by 5 bases and J by 8 bases, with 8 bases of the junction left unmatched. The CDR3 runs to 12 residues. The CDR3 DNA is TGCAGCGTTAGGACAGGCACCCCGGGCTACACCTTC. It yields the protein CSVRTGTPGYTF.

The gene calls are TRBV7-2 and TRBJ1-2, with 8 bases identical to TRBD1. The V gene end was trimmed by 5 bases and the J gene end by 4 bases; junction bases not matched to a gene: 6. CDR3 length: 14 residues. Looked up from germline, CDR1 is SGHTA and CDR2 is FQGNSA. The CDR3 region is CASSPQGASYGYTF. CDR3 nucleotides: TGTGCCAGCAGCCCTCAGGGGGCTAGCTATGGCTACACCTTC. Drawing the rest from reference TRBV7-2 and TRBJ1-2, the complete variable domain is GAGVSQSPSNKVTEKGKDVELRCDPISGHTALYWYRQSLGQGLEFLIYFQGNSAPDKSGLPSDRFSAERTGGSVSTLTIQRTQQEDSAVYLCASSPQGASYGYTFGSGTRLTVV.

The rearrangement links TRBV6-1 to TRBJ1-1; the D is unclear. The V end was cut by 5 bases, the J end by 0 bases, with 10 bases between. Germline loops: CDR1 MNHNS, CDR2 SASEGT. The CDR3 is made up of 14 amino acids. This CDR3 reads CASSRDLMNTEAFF. The CDR3 coding sequence is TGTGCCAGCAGTCGTGACCTCATGAACACTGAAGCTTTCTTT.

The rearrangement joins TRBV11-2 to TRBJ1-2; 11 nucleotides line up with TRBD1. The V segment lost 1 base and the J segment 4 bases; nucleotides outside the gene matches: 8. CDR3 size: 17 residues. Germline V gives CDR1 SGHAT, CDR2 FQNNGV. The CDR3 DNA reads TGTGCCAGCAGCTTAGCGGGGGGGACAGGGGGTAGCTATGGCTACACCTTC. Protein: CASSLAGGTGGSYGYTF. The whole variable domain, filled in from reference TRBV11-2 and TRBJ1-2, reads EAGVAQSPRYKIIEKRQSVAFWCNPISGHATLYWYQQILGQGPKLLIQFQNNGVVDDSQLPKDRFSAERLKGVDSTLKIQPAKLEDSAVYLCASSLAGGTGGSYGYTFGSGTRLTVV.

The chain joins TRBV21-1 to TRBJ1-1. TRBV21-1 is noted as a pseudogene. The CDR3 length is 12 residues. The CDR3 region is CASSKVDTEAFF. CDR3 DNA sequence: TGTGCCAGCAGCAAGGTGGACACTGAAGCTTTCTTT.

The CDR3 nucleotides read TGTGCCAGTAGTATAGACACGAGCTCTTACAATGAGCAGTTCTTC. Translating it yields CASSIDTSSYNEQFF. The chain combines TRBV19 with TRBJ2-1; no clear D gene. The V gene's germline CDR1 is LNHDA and CDR2 SQIVND (reference sequence). The V end was cut by 0 bases, the J end by 4 bases, with 10 bases between. This CDR3 is built from 15 residues. The entire variable domain, with the rest obtained from reference TRBV19 and TRBJ2-1, is as follows: DGGITQSPKYLFRKEGQNVTLSCEQNLNHDAMYWYRQDPGQGLRLIYYSQIVNDFQKGDIAEGYSVSREKKESFPLTVTSAQKNPTAFYLCASSIDTSSYNEQFFGPGTRLTVL.

This clone was counted a single time. The chain employs TRBV5-6 and TRBJ1-3; TRBD1 aligns across 8 bases. The CDR3 runs 16 residues. V lost 5 bases to trimming and J lost 1 base; unmatched junction nucleotides: 8. Germline-derived CDR1 and CDR2 are SGHDT and YYEEEE. The CDR3 DNA is TGTGCCAGCAGATTTGGGACAGGCATGTCTGGAAACACCATATATTTT. Translating gives CASRFGTGMSGNTIYF.

The sample holds one count of this clone. The chain is built from TRBV28 and TRBJ2-6, with D possibly TRBD2 on 5 matching bases. Germline values: CDR1 MDHEN, CDR2 SYDVKM. V was shortened by 3 bases and J by 1 base, with 7 bases between the two germline ends. CDR3 length: 15 amino acids. The CDR3 region has the DNA TGTGCCAGCAGTTTTCGCGGGTCTGGGGCCAACGTCCTGACTTTC. Its translation: CASSFRGSGANVLTF.

The chain joins TRBV28 to TRBJ1-2; D might be TRBD1 (6 bases). The CDR3 spans 14 residues. Trimming cost V 5 bases and J 5 bases, with 15 bases left between them. CDR1 and CDR2 (germline): MDHEN, SYDVKM. The CDR3 is CASSITTGLYGYTF. CDR3 nucleotides: TGTGCCAGCAGTATTACGACAGGTCTTTATGGCTACACCTTC.

The chain links TRBV7-9 to TRBJ2-7; TRBD2 might be the D (5 bases). The CDR3 is made up of 16 amino acids. V was shortened by 5 bases and J by 0 bases, with 17 bases between the two germline ends. CDR1 is SEHNR, CDR2 FQNEAQ, per germline (reference sequence). The CDR3 DNA follows: TGTGCCAGCAGCCCCACAAGCGGCGGTAGCTCCTACGAGCAGTACTTC. The encoded protein is CASSPTSGGSSYEQYF.